This passage covers 4 T cell receptor beta chains from one sample sequenced in a study of blood T cell repertoires in COVID-19. Method: immunoSEQ multiplex PCR; TCRdb's copy keeps in-frame clones and lacks some. The table lists tens of thousands of clones, roughly 89% of them singletons, with about 1.9% in the top ten. The sample taken for sequencing was peripheral blood. These TCRs come from a woman between 45 and 60 years old in a cohort sampled during active COVID-19.

The CDR3 region is CASSFGLVGEQYF. The CDR3 DNA follows: TGTGCCAGCAGTTTTGGTCTCGTCGGGGAGCAGTACTTC. This chain links TRBV27 with TRBJ2-7; D remains ambiguous. Germline CDR1 reads MNHEY; CDR2 reads SMNVEV (reference sequence). The germline V and J ends were trimmed by 3 bases and 7 bases, with 13 bases remaining between them. The CDR3 runs to 13 residues.

The DNA of the CDR3 is TGTGCCAGCATCCGAGCGGGCCTCTCCTACGAGCAGTACTTC. Encoded protein: CASIRAGLSYEQYF. The gene calls are TRBV28 and TRBJ2-7, with a tentative D call TRBD2 (6 bases). V was clipped by 7 bases and J by 0 bases, with 13 bases between them. The CDR3 has 14 residues. Germline V gene lookup returns CDR1 MDHEN and CDR2 SYDVKM.

In its sample, this clone was seen once. The chain is built from TRBV18 and TRBJ1-1, with D perhaps TRBD1 (6 bases). Germline lookup yields CDR1 KGHSH and CDR2 LQKENI. Deletions cut 2 bases from V and 4 bases from J, with 8 bases between. This CDR3 spans 13 amino acids. Here the CDR3 reads CASSPNRATEAFF. The CDR3, as DNA: TGTGCCAGCTCACCAAACAGGGCCACTGAAGCTTTCTTT.

The chain combines TRBV4-1 with TRBJ1-3; 7 bases match TRBD1. CDR1 MGHRA and CDR2 YSYEKL come from the germline V gene. The length of the CDR3 is 15 residues. Trimming removed 3 bases from V and 0 bases from J; junction bases left unmatched: 2. The CDR3 loop is CASSQDRPSGNTIYF. The DNA for the CDR3 is TGCGCCAGCAGCCAGGACAGGCCCTCTGGAAACACCATATATTTT.